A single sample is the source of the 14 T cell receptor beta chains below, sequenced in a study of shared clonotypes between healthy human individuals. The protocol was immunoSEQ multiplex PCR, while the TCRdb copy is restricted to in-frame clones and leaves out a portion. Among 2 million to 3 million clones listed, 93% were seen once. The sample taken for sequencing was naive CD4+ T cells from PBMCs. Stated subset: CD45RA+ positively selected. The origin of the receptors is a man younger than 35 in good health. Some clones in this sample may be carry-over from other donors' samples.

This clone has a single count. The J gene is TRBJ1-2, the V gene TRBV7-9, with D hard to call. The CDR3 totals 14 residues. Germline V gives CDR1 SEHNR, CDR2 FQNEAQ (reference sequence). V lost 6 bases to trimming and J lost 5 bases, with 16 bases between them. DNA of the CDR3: TGTGCCAGCAGTCCGACAACTGCGGGTTATGGCTACACCTTC. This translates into CASSPTTAGYGYTF.

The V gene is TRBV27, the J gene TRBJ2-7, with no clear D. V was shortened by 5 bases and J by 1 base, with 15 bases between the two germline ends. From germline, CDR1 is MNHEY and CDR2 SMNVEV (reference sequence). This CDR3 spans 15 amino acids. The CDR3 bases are TGTGCCAGCAGTCCCCGTTCCATAGTGTCCTACGAGCAGTACTTC. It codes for CASSPRSIVSYEQYF.

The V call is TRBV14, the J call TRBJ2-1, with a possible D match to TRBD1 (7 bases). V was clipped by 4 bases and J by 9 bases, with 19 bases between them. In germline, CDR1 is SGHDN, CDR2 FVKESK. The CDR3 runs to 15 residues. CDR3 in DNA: TGTGCCAGCAGCCCCCTTGCGGGACAGATGTTTGAGCAGTTCTTC. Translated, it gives CASSPLAGQMFEQFF.

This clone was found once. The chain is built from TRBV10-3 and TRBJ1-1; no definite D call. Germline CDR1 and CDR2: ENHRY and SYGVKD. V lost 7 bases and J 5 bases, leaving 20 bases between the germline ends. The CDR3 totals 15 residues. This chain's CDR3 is CAINSDVSMGTEAFF. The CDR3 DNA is TGTGCCATCAATTCGGACGTTAGTATGGGGACTGAAGCTTTCTTT.

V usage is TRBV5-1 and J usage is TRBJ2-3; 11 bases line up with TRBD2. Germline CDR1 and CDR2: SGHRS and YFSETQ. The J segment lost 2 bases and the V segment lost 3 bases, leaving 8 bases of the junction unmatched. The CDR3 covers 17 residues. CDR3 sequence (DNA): TGCGCCAGCAGCTCCGGACTAGCGGGTCCCTTCACAGATACGCAGTATTTT. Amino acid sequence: CASSSGLAGPFTDTQYF.

The DNA of the CDR3 is TGTGCCAGCAGTTTTCAACAAGTCAAAGCTTTCTTT. Its protein is CASSFQQVKAFF. The chain combines TRBV28 with TRBJ1-1; D unresolved. CDR1 is MDHEN and CDR2 is SYDVKM in the germline V gene. The germline V and J ends were trimmed by 3 bases and 9 bases, with 11 bases remaining between them. This CDR3 is 12 amino acids long.

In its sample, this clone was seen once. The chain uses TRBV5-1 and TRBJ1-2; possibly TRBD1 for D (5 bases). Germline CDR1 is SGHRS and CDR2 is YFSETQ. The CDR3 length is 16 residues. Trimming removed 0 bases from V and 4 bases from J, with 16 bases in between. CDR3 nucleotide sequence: TGCGCCAGCAGCTTGGTCGGGGCATCCTATGGCTATGGCTACACCTTC. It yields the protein CASSLVGASYGYGYTF.

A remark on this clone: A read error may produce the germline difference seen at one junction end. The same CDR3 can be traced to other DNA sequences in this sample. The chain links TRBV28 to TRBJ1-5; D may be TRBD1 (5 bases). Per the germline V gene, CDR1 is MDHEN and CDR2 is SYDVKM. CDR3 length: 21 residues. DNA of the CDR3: TGTGCCAGCAGCCCATACCCCGTAGGGGCCTGGTTACCGCCCCGCAATCAACCCCAGCATTTT. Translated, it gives CASSPYPVGAWLPPRNQPQHF.

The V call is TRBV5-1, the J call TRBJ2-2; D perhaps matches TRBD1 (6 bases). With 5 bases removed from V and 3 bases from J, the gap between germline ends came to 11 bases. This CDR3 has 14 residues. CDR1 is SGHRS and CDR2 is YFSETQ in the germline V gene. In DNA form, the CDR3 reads TGCGCCAGCAGGTCGGACAGTTACACCGGGGAGCTGTTTTTT. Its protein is CASRSDSYTGELFF.

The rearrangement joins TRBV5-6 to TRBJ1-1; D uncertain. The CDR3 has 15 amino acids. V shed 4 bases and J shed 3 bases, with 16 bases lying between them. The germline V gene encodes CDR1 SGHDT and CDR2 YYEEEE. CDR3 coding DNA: TGTGCCAGCAGCCATGGACCCAAATGGGACACTGAAGCTTTCTTT. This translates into CASSHGPKWDTEAFF.

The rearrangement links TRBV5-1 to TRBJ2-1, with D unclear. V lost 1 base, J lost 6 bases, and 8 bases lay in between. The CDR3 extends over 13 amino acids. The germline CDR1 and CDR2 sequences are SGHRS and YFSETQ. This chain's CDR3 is CASSLYLGNEQFF. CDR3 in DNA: TGCGCCAGCAGCTTGTATTTGGGCAATGAGCAGTTCTTC. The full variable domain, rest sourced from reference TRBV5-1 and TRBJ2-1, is KAGVTQTPRYLIKTRGQQVTLSCSPISGHRSVSWYQQTPGQGLQFLFEYFSETQRNKGNFPGRFSGRQFSNSRSEMNVSTLELGDSALYLCASSLYLGNEQFFGPGTRLTVL.

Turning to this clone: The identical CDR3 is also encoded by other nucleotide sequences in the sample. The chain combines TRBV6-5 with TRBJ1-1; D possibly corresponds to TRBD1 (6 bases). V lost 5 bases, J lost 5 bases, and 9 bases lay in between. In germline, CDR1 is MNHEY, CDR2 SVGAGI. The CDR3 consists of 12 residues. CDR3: CASSRGGTEAFF. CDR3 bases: TGTGCCAGCAGTAGAGGGGGGACTGAAGCTTTCTTT.

This chain's CDR3 is CASSSGAQSSYNEQFF. The CDR3 DNA reads TGTGCCAGCTCGTCCGGGGCACAGAGCTCCTACAATGAGCAGTTCTTC. The gene calls are TRBV18 and TRBJ2-1; either TRBD1 or TRBD2 may fit D (5 bases each). This CDR3 is 16 amino acids long. Trimming took off 6 bases at V and 0 bases at J, with 15 bases between the two ends. Per germline, CDR1 KGHSH and CDR2 LQKENI.

Here the CDR3 reads CASSSIRRPYEQYF. The DNA of the CDR3 is TGTGCCAGCAGCTCGATCAGGAGACCCTACGAGCAGTACTTC. J is TRBJ2-7 and V is TRBV11-2; D not resolved. The CDR3 sequence is 14 residues long. V lost 4 bases, J lost 2 bases, and 12 bases lay in between. CDR1 is SGHAT and CDR2 is FQNNGV in the germline V gene.